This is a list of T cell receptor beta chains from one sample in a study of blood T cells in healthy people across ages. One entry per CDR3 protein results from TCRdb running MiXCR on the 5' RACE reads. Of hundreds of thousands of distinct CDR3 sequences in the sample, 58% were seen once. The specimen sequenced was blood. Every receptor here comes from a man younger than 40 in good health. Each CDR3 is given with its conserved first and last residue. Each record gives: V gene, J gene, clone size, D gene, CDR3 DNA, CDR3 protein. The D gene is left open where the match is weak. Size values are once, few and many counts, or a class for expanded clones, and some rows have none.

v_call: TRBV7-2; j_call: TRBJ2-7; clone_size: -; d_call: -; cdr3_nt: TGTGCCAGCAGCTTAAGACGTCGGTCGGTCTACGAGCAGTACTTC; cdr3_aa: CASSLRRRSVYEQYF
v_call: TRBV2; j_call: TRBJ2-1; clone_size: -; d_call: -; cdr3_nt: TGTGCCAGCAACAACGGTTACAATGAGCAGTTCTTC; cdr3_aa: CASNNGYNEQFF
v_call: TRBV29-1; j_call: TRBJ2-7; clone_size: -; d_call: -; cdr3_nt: TGCAGCGTTTCATTCCTAGTCGAGCAGTACTTC; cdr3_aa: CSVSFLVEQYF
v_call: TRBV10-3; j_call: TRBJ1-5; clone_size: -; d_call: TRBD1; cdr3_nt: TGTGCCATCAGCGAGGACAGGGGCGGCAATCAGCCCCAGCATTTT; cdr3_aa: CAISEDRGGNQPQHF
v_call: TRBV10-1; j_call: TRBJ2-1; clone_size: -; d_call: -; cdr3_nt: TGCGCCAGCGGGCAGGGTAACGATGAGCAGTTCTTC; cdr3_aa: CASGQGNDEQFF
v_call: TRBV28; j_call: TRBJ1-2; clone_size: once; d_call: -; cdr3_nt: TGTGCCAGCACCAAGGCCCCAAGGGGCGCTTATGGCTACACCTTC; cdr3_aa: CASTKAPRGAYGYTF
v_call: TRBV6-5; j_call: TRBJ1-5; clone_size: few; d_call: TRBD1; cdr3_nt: TGTGCCACCAGGGGGGCAGAAAATCAGCCCCAGCATTTT; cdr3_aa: CATRGAENQPQHF
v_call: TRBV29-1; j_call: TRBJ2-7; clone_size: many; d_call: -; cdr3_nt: TGCAGCGTGATCTCCAGGGGCTTCTACTACGAGCAGTACTTC; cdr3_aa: CSVISRGFYYEQYF
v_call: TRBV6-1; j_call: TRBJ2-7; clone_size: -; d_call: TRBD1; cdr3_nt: TGTGCCAGCAAACGACAGGGAACCTACGAGCAGTACTTC; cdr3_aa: CASKRQGTYEQYF
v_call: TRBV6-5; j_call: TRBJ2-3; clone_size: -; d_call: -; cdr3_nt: TGTGCCAGCATCCCCCCCTGGGGGGTTACGCAGTATTTT; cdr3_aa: CASIPPWGVTQYF
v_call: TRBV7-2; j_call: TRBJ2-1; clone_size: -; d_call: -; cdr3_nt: TGTGCCAGCAGCCCCCAGGGGAGATTTGGGGATGAGCAGTTCTTC; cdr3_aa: CASSPQGRFGDEQFF
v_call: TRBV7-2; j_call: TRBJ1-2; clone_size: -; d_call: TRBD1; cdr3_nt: TGTGCCAGCAGCTTATCCAGGGGGGAAGGCTACACCTTC; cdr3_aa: CASSLSRGEGYTF
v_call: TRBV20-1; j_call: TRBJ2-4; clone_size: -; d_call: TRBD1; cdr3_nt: TGCAGTGCACGCTACGCGGGGACAGGGTTAGCCAAAAACATTCAGTACTTC; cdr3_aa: CSARYAGTGLAKNIQYF
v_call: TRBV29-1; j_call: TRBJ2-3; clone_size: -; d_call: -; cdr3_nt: TGCGGCGTGGGGGCGGGAGCACCCACAGATACGCAGTATTTT; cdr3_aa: CGVGAGAPTDTQYF
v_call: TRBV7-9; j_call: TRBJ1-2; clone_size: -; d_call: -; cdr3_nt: TGTGCCAGCAGCTTAGCAAGGGGTCAAGACGACTATGGCTACACCTTC; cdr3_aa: CASSLARGQDDYGYTF
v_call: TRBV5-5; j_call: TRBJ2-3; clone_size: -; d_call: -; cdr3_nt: TGTGCCAGCACCGAGGGAAACACAGATACGCAGTATTTT; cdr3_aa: CASTEGNTDTQYF
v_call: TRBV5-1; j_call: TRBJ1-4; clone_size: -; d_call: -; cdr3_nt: TGCGCCAGCAGCTTCGAGACCGCGAATGAAAAACTGTTTTTT; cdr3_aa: CASSFETANEKLFF
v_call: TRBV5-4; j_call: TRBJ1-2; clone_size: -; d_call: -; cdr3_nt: TGTGCCAGCAGCTTGCCGGCCTCGACGGTAATGGTTCCCTATGGCTACACCTTC; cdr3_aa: CASSLPASTVMVPYGYTF
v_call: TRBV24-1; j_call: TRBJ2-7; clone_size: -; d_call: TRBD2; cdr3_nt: TGTGCCGCCCCGACTAGCTATGAGCAGTACTTC; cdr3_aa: CAAPTSYEQYF
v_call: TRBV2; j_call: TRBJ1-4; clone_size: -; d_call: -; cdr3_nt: TGTGCCAGCAGTGAAAGGGGGACGGACGGTGCAACTAATGAAAAACTGTTTTTT; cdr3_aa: CASSERGTDGATNEKLFF
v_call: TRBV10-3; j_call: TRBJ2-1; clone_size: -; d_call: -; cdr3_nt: TGTACCATCAGTGTAGAAGGGAGTGGGCAGTTCTTC; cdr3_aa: CTISVEGSGQFF
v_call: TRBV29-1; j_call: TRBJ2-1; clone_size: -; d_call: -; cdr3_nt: TGCAGCGTTAGCGATGGAAACAATGAGCAGTTCTTC; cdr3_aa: CSVSDGNNEQFF